This entry lists 11 T cell receptor beta chains sequenced from one sample in a study of T cell responses to AZD1222 COVID-19 vaccine. Clones were read by immunoSEQ multiplex PCR, and TCRdb kept only the in-frame ones, dropping some. The sample has 150,000 to 200,000 clones; 85% to 95% are singletons. The sample was peripheral blood, taken on day 0 of AZD1222 vaccination. All receptors come from an adult in good health.

This chain joins TRBV4-3 and TRBJ1-2; the match to TRBD1 covers 7 bases. Germline assignment: CDR1 LGHNA and CDR2 YSLEER. The CDR3 extends over 14 amino acids. V was clipped by 0 bases and J by 8 bases; unmatched bases: 6. The CDR3 sequence: CASSQETGFMGYTF. CDR3 sequence (DNA): TGCGCCAGCAGCCAAGAGACAGGGTTTATGGGCTACACCTTC.

The V and J genes are TRBV5-6 and TRBJ1-5; weak D call: TRBD1 (6 bases). In germline, CDR1 is SGHDT, CDR2 YYEEEE. Trimming took off 4 bases at V and 6 bases at J, with 23 bases between the two ends. The CDR3 has 17 residues. CDR3 sequence: CASSPGGAAGFSQPQHF. The CDR3 nucleotides read TGTGCCAGCAGCCCCGGGGGCGCGGCCGGGTTCTCTCAGCCCCAGCATTTT. Together with reference TRBV5-6 and TRBJ1-5, the CDR3 gives the full variable domain: DAGVTQSPTHLIKTRGQQVTLRCSPKSGHDTVSWYQQALGQGPQFIFQYYEEEERQRGNFPDRFSGHQFPNYSSELNVNALLLGDSALYLCASSPGGAAGFSQPQHFGDGTRLSIL.

CDR3 sequence (DNA): TGTGCCAGCAGCTTAACAGAAGGGACTGAAGCTTTCTTT. It specifies CASSLTEGTEAFF. The rearrangement uses TRBV7-9 and TRBJ1-1; no reliable D call. Germline V gene data show CDR1 as SEHNR and CDR2 as FQNEAQ (reference sequence). V was shortened by 2 bases and J by 5 bases, with 9 bases between the two germline ends. The CDR3 loop spans 13 amino acids.

The chain recombines TRBV10-3 with TRBJ2-7, with TRBD2 matching 7 bases. V lost 8 bases and J lost 2; bases outside the gene matches: 6. In germline, CDR1 is ENHRY, CDR2 SYGVKD. The CDR3 length is 13 residues. The DNA for the CDR3 is TGTGCCATCGGGGGGGACGGAACCTACGAGCAGTACGTC. It is translated as CAIGGDGTYEQYV.

The chain recombines TRBV5-8 with TRBJ2-1; 8 bases fit TRBD2. The CDR3 runs to 17 residues. Germline V gene sequence: CDR1 SGHTS, CDR2 YDEGEE. Trimming removed 0 bases from V and 7 bases from J; junction bases left unmatched: 12. Here the CDR3 reads CASSLAATSGSRNEQFF. CDR3 nucleotides: TGTGCCAGCAGCTTGGCCGCTACTAGCGGATCTAGAAATGAGCAGTTCTTC.

This clone occurred once. This rearrangement joins TRBV19 to TRBJ2-7; possibly TRBD2 for D (7 bases). This CDR3 contains 9 residues. CDR1 and CDR2 (germline): LNHDA, SQIVND (reference sequence). DNA for the CDR3: TGTGGGGGGGGCGCGAAGCAGTACTTC. Translating gives CGGGAKQYF.

This rearrangement joins TRBV19 to TRBJ1-5; a possible D gene is TRBD1 (5 bases). Trimming took 8 bases from V and 0 from J, leaving 11 bases between them. The CDR3 has 14 amino acids. Germline V lookup: CDR1 LNHDA, CDR2 SQIVND (reference sequence). The CDR3, as DNA: TGTGCCAGTGGATCCAGGGATAGCAATCAGCCCCAGCATTTT. It encodes CASGSRDSNQPQHF.

V is TRBV11-2 and J is TRBJ2-5, with 8 positions matching TRBD1. V lost 3 bases to trimming and J lost 1 base; unmatched junction nucleotides: 7. Germline CDR1 SGHAT, CDR2 FQNNGV. CDR3 length: 16 residues. CDR3 DNA sequence: TGTGCCAGCAGCTTTCAAAACAGGGGGATCCAAGAGACCCAGTACTTC. Its protein product is CASSFQNRGIQETQYF.

This chain connects TRBV7-2 to TRBJ2-7; 10 bases match TRBD1. Germline trimming cut 2 bases from V and 2 bases from J; bases unmatched to any gene: 9. Germline CDR1 reads SGHTA; CDR2 reads FQGNSA. The CDR3 spans 17 residues. This CDR3 is CASSLSPRGQGAYEQYV. In DNA form, the CDR3 reads TGTGCCAGCAGCTTATCCCCCCGTGGACAGGGGGCCTACGAGCAGTACGTC.

This chain links TRBV5-4 with TRBJ1-1; no clear D gene. Germline V gene lookup returns CDR1 SGHNT and CDR2 YYREEE (reference sequence). The CDR3 is 13 residues long. The V gene lost 7 bases and the J gene lost 0 bases, with 10 bases spanning the gap. The CDR3 region is CASPSLMNTEAFF. CDR3 bases: TGTGCCAGCCCCAGCCTCATGAACACTGAAGCTTTCTTT.

The table lists this clone with a few counts. V is TRBV7-9 and J is TRBJ1-2; 10 positions agree with TRBD1. The CDR3 loop spans 16 amino acids. Germline trimming cut 5 bases from V and 0 bases from J; bases unmatched to any gene: 6. The V gene's germline CDR1 is SEHNR and CDR2 FQNEAQ (reference sequence). The CDR3 DNA is TGTGCCAGCAGCCCCGGACAGGGGGAACCTAACTATGGCTACACCTTC. Protein sequence: CASSPGQGEPNYGYTF.